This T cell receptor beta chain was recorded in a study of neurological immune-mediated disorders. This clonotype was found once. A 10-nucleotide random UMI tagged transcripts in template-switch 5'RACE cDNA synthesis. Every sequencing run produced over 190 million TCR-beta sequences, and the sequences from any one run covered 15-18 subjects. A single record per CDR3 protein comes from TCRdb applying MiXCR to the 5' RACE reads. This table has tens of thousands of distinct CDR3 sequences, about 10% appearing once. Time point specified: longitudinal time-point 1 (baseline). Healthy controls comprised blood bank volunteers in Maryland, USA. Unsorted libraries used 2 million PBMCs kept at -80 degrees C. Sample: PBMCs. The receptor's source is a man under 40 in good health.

The CDR3 is CASSTGTSWSYEQYF. CDR3 nucleotide sequence: TGTGCCAGCAGCACCGGGACTAGCTGGTCCTACGAGCAGTACTTC. This sequence joins TRBV7-2 and TRBJ2-7; 9 nucleotides agree with TRBD2. Germline V lookup: CDR1 SGHTA, CDR2 FQGNSA. The CDR3 loop spans 15 amino acids. J was trimmed by 1 base and V by 5 bases; bases with no gene match: 6.